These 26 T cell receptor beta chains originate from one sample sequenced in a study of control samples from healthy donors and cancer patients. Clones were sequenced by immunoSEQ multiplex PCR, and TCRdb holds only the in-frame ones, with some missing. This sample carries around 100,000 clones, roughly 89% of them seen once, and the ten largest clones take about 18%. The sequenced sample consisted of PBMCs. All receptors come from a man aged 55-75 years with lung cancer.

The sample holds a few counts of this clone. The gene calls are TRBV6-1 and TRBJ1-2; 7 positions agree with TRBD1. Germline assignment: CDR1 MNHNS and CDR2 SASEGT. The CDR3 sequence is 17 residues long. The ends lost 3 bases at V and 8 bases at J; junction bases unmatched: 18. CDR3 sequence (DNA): TGTGCCAGCAGTGAGGCGGGTGAAGGGGGCCGCGTGAACGGCTACACCTTC. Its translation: CASSEAGEGGRVNGYTF.

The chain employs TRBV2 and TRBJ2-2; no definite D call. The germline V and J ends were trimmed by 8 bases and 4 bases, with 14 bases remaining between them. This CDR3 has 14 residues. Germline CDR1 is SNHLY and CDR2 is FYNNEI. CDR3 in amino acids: CASDPARGTGELFF. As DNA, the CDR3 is TGTGCCAGCGATCCCGCCCGAGGCACCGGGGAGCTGTTTTTT.

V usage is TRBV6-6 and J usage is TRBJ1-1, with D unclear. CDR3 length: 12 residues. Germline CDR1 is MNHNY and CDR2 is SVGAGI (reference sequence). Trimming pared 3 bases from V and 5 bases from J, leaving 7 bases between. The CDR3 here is CASSYLITEAFF. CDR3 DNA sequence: TGTGCCAGCAGTTATTTAATAACTGAAGCTTTCTTT.

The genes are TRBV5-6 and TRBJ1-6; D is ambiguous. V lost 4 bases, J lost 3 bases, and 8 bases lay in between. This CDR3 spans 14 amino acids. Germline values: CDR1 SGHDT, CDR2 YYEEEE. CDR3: CASSPRGYNSPLHF. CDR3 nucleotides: TGTGCCAGCAGCCCCCGGGGCTATAATTCACCCCTCCACTTT.

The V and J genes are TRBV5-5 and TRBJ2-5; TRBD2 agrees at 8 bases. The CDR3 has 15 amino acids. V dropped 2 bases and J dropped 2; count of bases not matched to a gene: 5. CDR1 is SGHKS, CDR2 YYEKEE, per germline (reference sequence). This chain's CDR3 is CASSFGGALQETQYF. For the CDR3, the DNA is TGTGCCAGCAGCTTCGGGGGGGCATTACAAGAGACCCAGTACTTC.

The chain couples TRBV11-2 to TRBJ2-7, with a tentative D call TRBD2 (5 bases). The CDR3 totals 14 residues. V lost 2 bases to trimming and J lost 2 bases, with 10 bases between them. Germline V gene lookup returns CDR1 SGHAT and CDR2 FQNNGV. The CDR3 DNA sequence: TGTGCCAGCAGCTTAACTGACGGGACCTACGAGCAGTACTTC. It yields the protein CASSLTDGTYEQYF. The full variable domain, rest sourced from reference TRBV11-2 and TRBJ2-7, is EAGVAQSPRYKIIEKRQSVAFWCNPISGHATLYWYQQILGQGPKLLIQFQNNGVVDDSQLPKDRFSAERLKGVDSTLKIQPAKLEDSAVYLCASSLTDGTYEQYFGPGTRLTVT.

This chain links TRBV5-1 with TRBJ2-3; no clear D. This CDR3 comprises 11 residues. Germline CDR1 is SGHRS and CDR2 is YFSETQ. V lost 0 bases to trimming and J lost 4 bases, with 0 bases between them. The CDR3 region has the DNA TGCGCCAGCAGCTTGGCAGATACGCAGTATTTT. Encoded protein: CASSLADTQYF.

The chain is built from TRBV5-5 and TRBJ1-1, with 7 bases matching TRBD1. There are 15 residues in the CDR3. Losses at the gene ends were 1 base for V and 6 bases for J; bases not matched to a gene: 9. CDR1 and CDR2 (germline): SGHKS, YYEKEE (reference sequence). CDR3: CASSLPETGEPEAFF. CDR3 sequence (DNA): TGTGCCAGCAGCTTGCCGGAAACAGGGGAGCCTGAAGCTTTCTTT.

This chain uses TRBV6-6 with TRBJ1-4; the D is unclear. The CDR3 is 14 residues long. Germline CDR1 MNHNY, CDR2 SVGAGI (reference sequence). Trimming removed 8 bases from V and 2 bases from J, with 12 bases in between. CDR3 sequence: CASREAVTNEKLFF. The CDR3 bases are TGTGCCAGCCGGGAAGCGGTTACTAATGAAAAACTGTTTTTT.

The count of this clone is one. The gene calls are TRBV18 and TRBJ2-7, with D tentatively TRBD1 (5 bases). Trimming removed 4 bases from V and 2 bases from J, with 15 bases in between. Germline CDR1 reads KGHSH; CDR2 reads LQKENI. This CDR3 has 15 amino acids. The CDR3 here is CASSRWGQDTYEQYF. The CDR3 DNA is TGTGCCAGCTCACGGTGGGGCCAAGACACCTACGAGCAGTACTTC.

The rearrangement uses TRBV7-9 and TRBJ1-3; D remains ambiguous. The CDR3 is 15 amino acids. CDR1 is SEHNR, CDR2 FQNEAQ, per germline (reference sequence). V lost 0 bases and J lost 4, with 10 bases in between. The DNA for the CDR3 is TGTGCCAGCAGCTTAGCGTCGGGAATAGGAAACACCATATATTTT. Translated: CASSLASGIGNTIYF.

The CDR3 is CASSLRETYPEAFF. CDR3 coding DNA: TGTGCCAGCAGCTTAAGAGAGACTTACCCTGAAGCTTTCTTT. The chain is built from TRBV7-8 and TRBJ1-1, with D unclear. The CDR3 runs 14 residues. CDR1 and CDR2 from the germline V gene are SGHVS and FQNEAQ. V was trimmed by 2 bases and J by 6 bases, leaving 13 bases between them.

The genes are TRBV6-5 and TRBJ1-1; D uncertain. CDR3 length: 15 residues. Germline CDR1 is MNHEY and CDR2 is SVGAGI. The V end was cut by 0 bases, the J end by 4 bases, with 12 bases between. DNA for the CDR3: TGTGCCAGCAGTTACTCTCGACTCGGGAGCACTGAAGCTTTCTTT. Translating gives CASSYSRLGSTEAFF.

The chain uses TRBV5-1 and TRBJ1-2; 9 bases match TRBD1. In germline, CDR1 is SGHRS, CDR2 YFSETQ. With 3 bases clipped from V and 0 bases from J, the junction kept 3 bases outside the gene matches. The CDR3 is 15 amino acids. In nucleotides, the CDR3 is TGCGCCAGCAGCTCCCGACAGGGGGCTAACTATGGCTACACCTTC. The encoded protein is CASSSRQGANYGYTF.

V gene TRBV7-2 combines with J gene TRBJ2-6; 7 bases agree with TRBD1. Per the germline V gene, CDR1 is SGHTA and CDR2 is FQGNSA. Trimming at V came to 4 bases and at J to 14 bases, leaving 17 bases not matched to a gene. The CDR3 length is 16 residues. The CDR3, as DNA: TGTGCCAGCAGCTCACGCATGTCCACAGGGGCCGTCTTCCTGACTTTC. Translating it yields CASSSRMSTGAVFLTF. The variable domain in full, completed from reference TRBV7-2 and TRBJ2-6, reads GAGVSQSPSNKVTEKGKDVELRCDPISGHTALYWYRQSLGQGLEFLIYFQGNSAPDKSGLPSDRFSAERTGGSVSTLTIQRTQQEDSAVYLCASSSRMSTGAVFLTFGAGSRLTVL.

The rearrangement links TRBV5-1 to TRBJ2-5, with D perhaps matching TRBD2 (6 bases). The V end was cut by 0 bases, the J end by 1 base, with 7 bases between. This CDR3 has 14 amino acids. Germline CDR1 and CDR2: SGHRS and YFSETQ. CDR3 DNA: TGCGCCAGCAGCTTGGGGGGACTCCAAGAGACCCAGTACTTC. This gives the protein CASSLGGLQETQYF.

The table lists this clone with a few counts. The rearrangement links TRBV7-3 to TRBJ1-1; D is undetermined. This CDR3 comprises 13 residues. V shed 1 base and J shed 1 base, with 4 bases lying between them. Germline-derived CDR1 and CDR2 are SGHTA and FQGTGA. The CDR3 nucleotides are TGTGCCAGCAGCTTAAATTCGAACACTGAAGCTTTCTTT. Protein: CASSLNSNTEAFF.

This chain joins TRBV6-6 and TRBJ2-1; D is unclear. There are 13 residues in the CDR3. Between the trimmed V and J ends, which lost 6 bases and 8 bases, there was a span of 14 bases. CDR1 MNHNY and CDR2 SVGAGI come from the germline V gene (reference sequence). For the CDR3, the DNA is TGTGCCAGCAGCTCCCCCGGATGGGATGAGCAGTTCTTC. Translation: CASSSPGWDEQFF.

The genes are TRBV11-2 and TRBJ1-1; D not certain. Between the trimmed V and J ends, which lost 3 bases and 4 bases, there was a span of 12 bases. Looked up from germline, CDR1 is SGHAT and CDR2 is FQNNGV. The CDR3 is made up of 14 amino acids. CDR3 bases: TGTGCCAGCAGCTTCGGTCCGGGTGGCACTGAAGCTTTCTTT. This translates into CASSFGPGGTEAFF.

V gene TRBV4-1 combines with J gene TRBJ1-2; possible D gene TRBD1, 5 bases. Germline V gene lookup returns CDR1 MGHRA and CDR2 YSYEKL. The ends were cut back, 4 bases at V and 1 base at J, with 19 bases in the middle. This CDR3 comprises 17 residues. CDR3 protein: CASSPEPGGVNNYGYTF. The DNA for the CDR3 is TGCGCCAGCAGCCCGGAGCCGGGGGGGGTAAATAACTATGGCTACACCTTC.

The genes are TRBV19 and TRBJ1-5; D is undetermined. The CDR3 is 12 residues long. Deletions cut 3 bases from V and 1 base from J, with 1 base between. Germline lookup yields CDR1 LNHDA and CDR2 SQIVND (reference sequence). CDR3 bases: TGTGCCAGTAGTATGAGCAATCAGCCCCAGCATTTT. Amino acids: CASSMSNQPQHF.

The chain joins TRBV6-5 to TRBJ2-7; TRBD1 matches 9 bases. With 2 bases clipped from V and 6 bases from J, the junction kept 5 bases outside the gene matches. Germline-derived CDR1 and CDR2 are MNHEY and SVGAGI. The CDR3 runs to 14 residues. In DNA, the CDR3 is TGTGCCAGCAGTTACCCGGGACAGGGCGGCGAGCAGTACTTC. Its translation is CASSYPGQGGEQYF.

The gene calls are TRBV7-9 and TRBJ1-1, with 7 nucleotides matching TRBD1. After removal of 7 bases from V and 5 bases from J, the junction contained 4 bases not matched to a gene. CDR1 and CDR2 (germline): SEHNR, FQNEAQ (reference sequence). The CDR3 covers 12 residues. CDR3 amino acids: CASIQGGTEAFF. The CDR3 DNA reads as TGTGCCAGCATTCAGGGGGGGACTGAAGCTTTCTTT.

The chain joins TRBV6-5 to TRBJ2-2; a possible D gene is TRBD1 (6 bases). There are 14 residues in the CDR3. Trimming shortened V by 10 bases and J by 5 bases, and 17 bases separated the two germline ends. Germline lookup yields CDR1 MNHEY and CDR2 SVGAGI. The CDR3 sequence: CATCWSGETGELFF. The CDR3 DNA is TGTGCCACCTGCTGGTCAGGGGAAACCGGGGAGCTGTTTTTT.

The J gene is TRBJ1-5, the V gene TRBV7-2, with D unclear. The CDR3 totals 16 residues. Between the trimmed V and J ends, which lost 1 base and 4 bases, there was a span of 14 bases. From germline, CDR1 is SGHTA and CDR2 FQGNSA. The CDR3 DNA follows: TGTGCCAGCAGCTTAGTTACTCACTTGTTAAATCAGCCCCAGCATTTT. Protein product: CASSLVTHLLNQPQHF.

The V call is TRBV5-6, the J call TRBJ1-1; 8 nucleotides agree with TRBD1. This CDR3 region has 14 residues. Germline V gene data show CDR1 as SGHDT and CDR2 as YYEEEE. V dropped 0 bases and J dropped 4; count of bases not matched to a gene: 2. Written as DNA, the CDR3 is TGTGCCAGCAGCTTGGGACAGGGGCTCACTGAAGCTTTCTTT. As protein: CASSLGQGLTEAFF.